A single sample is the source of the 19 T cell receptor beta chains below, sequenced in a study of blood T cell repertoires in COVID-19. The data were produced by immunoSEQ multiplex PCR, yet TCRdb's version contains in-frame clones alone and is incomplete. The sample shows about 170,000 clones, approximately 84% of them seen only once. Sequencing was carried out using peripheral blood. The receptors shown here come from a man aged 70 or older with active or convalescent COVID-19.

The chain recombines TRBV18 with TRBJ2-1; 10 bases match TRBD1. V was pared by 3 bases and J by 7 bases, with 9 bases of the junction left unmatched. Germline lookup yields CDR1 KGHSH and CDR2 LQKENI. This CDR3 region has 16 residues. DNA of the CDR3: TGTGCCAGCTCACCCCGGGGACAGGGGTTTGGGAATGAGCAGTTCTTC. Encoded protein: CASSPRGQGFGNEQFF.

This chain joins TRBV19 and TRBJ1-3, with D unclear. The CDR3 length is 13 residues. Germline-derived CDR1 and CDR2 are LNHDA and SQIVND (reference sequence). V was clipped by 6 bases and J by 0 bases, with 6 bases between them. The CDR3 DNA reads TGTGCCAGTAGCCGGGACTCTGGAAACACCATATATTTT. It yields the protein CASSRDSGNTIYF. The full variable domain, in which reference TRBV19 and TRBJ1-3 provide the parts outside the CDR3, is DGGITQSPKYLFRKEGQNVTLSCEQNLNHDAMYWYRQDPGQGLRLIYYSQIVNDFQKGDIAEGYSVSREKKESFPLTVTSAQKNPTAFYLCASSRDSGNTIYFGEGSWLTVV.

CDR3 nucleotide sequence: TGTGCCAGCAGTTACGGGGCAACACGCTCCTACGAGCAGTACTTC. It specifies CASSYGATRSYEQYF. The rearrangement joins TRBV6-6 to TRBJ2-7, with TRBD1 as a possible D gene (5 bases). Germline CDR1 reads MNHNY; CDR2 reads SVGAGI (reference sequence). This CDR3 region has 15 residues. Trimming left V 2 bases short and J 0 bases short, with 11 bases between.

This clone was counted between two and nine times. The chain employs TRBV6-2 or TRBV6-3 and TRBJ1-5, with D possibly matching TRBD1 (5 bases). Germline-derived CDR1 and CDR2 are MNHEY and SVGEGT. This CDR3 has 15 residues. Trimming cost V 6 bases and J 1 base, with 13 bases left between them. CDR3 sequence reads: CASRPQGTSNQPQHF. The CDR3 coding sequence is TGTGCCAGCAGACCTCAGGGAACGAGCAATCAGCCCCAGCATTTT.

The genes are TRBV18 and TRBJ1-2; TRBD1 agrees at 11 bases. With 2 bases clipped from V and 7 bases from J, the junction kept 3 bases outside the gene matches. The CDR3 sequence is 14 residues long. Germline CDR1 and CDR2: KGHSH and LQKENI. CDR3 nucleotides: TGTGCCAGCTCACCAGGACAGGGGGCTTCTGGCTACACCTTC. Its protein product is CASSPGQGASGYTF.

This clone was observed a single time. This rearrangement joins TRBV5-1 to TRBJ1-4, with TRBD1 identical over 7 bases. Germline CDR1 is SGHRS and CDR2 is YFSETQ. The CDR3 has 14 amino acids. The J segment lost 3 bases and the V segment lost 4 bases, leaving 3 bases of the junction unmatched. The CDR3 is CASSPTGSNEKLFF. CDR3 nucleotide sequence: TGCGCCAGCAGCCCGACAGGGTCTAATGAAAAACTGTTTTTT.

The V and J genes are TRBV10-2 and TRBJ1-1; 7 positions agree with TRBD1. The germline V gene encodes CDR1 WSHSY and CDR2 SAAADI. This CDR3 contains 14 residues. V dropped 2 bases and J dropped 4; count of bases not matched to a gene: 4. The CDR3: CASSENRGSTEAFF. The CDR3, as DNA: TGCGCCAGCAGTGAGAACAGGGGCTCCACTGAAGCTTTCTTT.

This chain uses TRBV11-2 with TRBJ2-1; D is ambiguous. This CDR3 is built from 15 residues. Trimming shortened V by 3 bases and J by 3 bases, and 12 bases separated the two germline ends. Per germline, CDR1 SGHAT and CDR2 FQNNGV. CDR3 bases: TGTGCCAGCAGCTTGGCCAGGTCCCTCTACAATGAGCAGTTCTTC. Residues: CASSLARSLYNEQFF.

CDR3 nucleotide sequence: TGTGCCAGCAGTCGACAGAAAGCCTACACTGAAGCTTTCTTT. Translated, it gives CASSRQKAYTEAFF. The chain joins TRBV6-5 to TRBJ1-1, with D tentatively TRBD1 (5 bases). The CDR3 extends over 14 amino acids. V lost 5 bases and J lost 3, with 13 bases in between. Germline V CDR1 and CDR2: MNHEY, SVGAGI.

The chain joins TRBV3-1 (or the pseudogene TRBV3-2) to TRBJ1-2; the match to TRBD1 covers 12 bases. With V trimmed by 4 bases and J by 5 bases, 8 bases remained unmatched. The CDR3 extends over 16 amino acids. Germline lookup yields CDR1 LGHDT and CDR2 YNNKEL (reference sequence). The CDR3 nucleotides read TGTGCCAGCAGCCCGGGACAGGGGGCGACGGCGTATGGCTACACCTTC. Protein sequence: CASSPGQGATAYGYTF.

This clone appeared once. The chain recombines TRBV6-2 or TRBV6-3 with TRBJ1-1; D is possibly TRBD1 (6 bases). Germline CDR1 is MNHEY and CDR2 is SVGEGT. Between the trimmed V and J ends, which lost 0 bases and 11 bases, there was a span of 16 bases. The CDR3 runs to 14 residues. Here the CDR3 DNA reads TGTGCCAGCAGTTACTCGGACAGCTTACGGGGTGCTTTCTTT. Translated: CASSYSDSLRGAFF.

This clone was recorded a few times. The CDR3 DNA reads as TGTGCCAGCAGCTCCCGGGACAGGAGATATAGCAATCAGCCCCAGCATTTT. Protein: CASSSRDRRYSNQPQHF. The V and J genes are TRBV7-8 and TRBJ1-5; 8 bases are shared with TRBD1. The length of the CDR3 is 17 residues. Trimming removed 4 bases from V and 0 bases from J; junction bases left unmatched: 8. Germline V gene sequence: CDR1 SGHVS, CDR2 FQNEAQ.

This clone has more than one count but fewer than ten. The junction departs from germline at one end; a sequencing error may be responsible. The V and J genes are TRBV3-1 (or the pseudogene TRBV3-2) and TRBJ2-2, with TRBD1 matching over 10 bases. In germline, CDR1 is LGHDT, CDR2 YNNKEL (reference sequence). The CDR3 has 12 amino acids. CDR3 region: CASSQSGTGALF. Written as DNA, the CDR3 is TGTGCCAGCAGCCAATCTGGGACAGGGGCTCTTTTT.

This chain links TRBV5-8 with TRBJ1-4, with TRBD1 identical over 9 bases. The CDR3 totals 15 residues. Looked up from germline, CDR1 is SGHTS and CDR2 is YDEGEE. Germline trimming cut 3 bases from V and 8 bases from J; bases unmatched to any gene: 8. The CDR3 DNA reads as TGTGCCAGCAGCTGGCTACAGGGGGCAGGGGAAAAACTGTTTTTT. Translation gives CASSWLQGAGEKLFF.

This clone was counted only a few times. This rearrangement joins TRBV9 to TRBJ2-5; the D gene is possibly TRBD1 (6 bases). The germline V gene encodes CDR1 SGDLS and CDR2 YYNGEE. This CDR3 has 14 residues. Trimming pared 0 bases from V and 4 bases from J, leaving 10 bases between. CDR3 sequence: CASSVARGSETQYF. CDR3 nucleotide sequence: TGTGCCAGCAGCGTAGCCAGGGGCTCAGAGACCCAGTACTTC.

The chain employs TRBV3-1 (or the pseudogene TRBV3-2) and TRBJ1-4, with 8 bases lining up with TRBD1. CDR3 length: 15 amino acids. Per germline, CDR1 LGHDT and CDR2 YNNKEL (reference sequence). Unmatched junction bases numbered 8, after V lost 4 bases and J lost 7 bases. CDR3 loop: CASSLLTGGFEKLFF. CDR3 sequence (DNA): TGTGCCAGCAGCCTACTAACAGGGGGGTTTGAAAAACTGTTTTTT.

The chain has TRBV7-3 and TRBJ2-1; 9 positions match TRBD2. This CDR3 comprises 14 residues. The germline CDR1 and CDR2 sequences are SGHTA and FQGTGA. The V segment lost 2 bases and the J segment 12 bases; nucleotides outside the gene matches: 8. CDR3 protein: CASSLVLAGNPQFF. For the CDR3, the DNA is TGTGCCAGCAGCTTAGTTCTAGCGGGAAACCCGCAGTTCTTC.

This rearrangement joins TRBV27 to TRBJ1-5; 7 bases map to TRBD1. CDR1 and CDR2 from the germline V gene are MNHEY and SMNVEV (reference sequence). Trimming removed 0 bases from V and 6 bases from J; junction bases left unmatched: 5. The CDR3 runs 15 residues. The CDR3 loop is CASSLSIGGSQPQHF. CDR3 bases: TGTGCCAGCAGTTTATCGATAGGGGGCAGTCAGCCCCAGCATTTT.

V is TRBV5-6 and J is TRBJ2-5; D remains ambiguous. CDR1 SGHDT and CDR2 YYEEEE come from the germline V gene. The CDR3 sequence is 15 residues long. Trimming pared 0 bases from V and 7 bases from J, leaving 16 bases between. CDR3 DNA: TGTGCCAGCAGCTTGGGAGTGCTCGTGCCAGGGACCCAGTACTTC. It translates to CASSLGVLVPGTQYF.